These T cell receptor beta chains were read from a single sample in a study of shared clonotypes between healthy human individuals. Generated by immunoSEQ multiplex PCR, the TCRdb table keeps only in-frame clones and is missing some. Among about 2 million clones, about 95% were seen once, and the ten largest hold roughly 1%. The sequencing input was naive CD8+ T cells sorted from blood. These receptors were collected from a man between 18 and 35 years old in good health. Each CDR3 is given with its conserved first and last residue. D genes are given only for firm matches. Some rows mark clone size as missing; the rest say once, few, many or name a class of expanded clone.

d_call | j_call | clone_size | v_call | cdr3_nt | cdr3_aa
TRBD1 | TRBJ2-7 | - | TRBV28 | TGTGCCAGCAGCCCTCTGGTCGGACAGGGGATTTACGAGCAGTACTTC | CASSPLVGQGIYEQYF
- | TRBJ1-3 | - | TRBV7-9 | TGTGCCAGCAGCCAAGGGGGATCTGGAAACACCATATATTTT | CASSQGGSGNTIYF
TRBD1 | TRBJ1-1 | - | TRBV7-9 | TGTGCCAGCAGCTTAGCACAGGGGATGAACACTGAAGCTTTCTTT | CASSLAQGMNTEAFF
TRBD2 | TRBJ2-1 | - | TRBV10-3 | TGTGCCATCAGTGAGTCGTCATCGAGCGGGAACTACAATGAGCAGTTCTTC | CAISESSSSGNYNEQFF
TRBD1 | TRBJ1-1 | - | TRBV5-1 | TGCGCCAGCGGGCCGACAGGGTTGGGGACTGAAGCTTTCTTT | CASGPTGLGTEAFF
- | TRBJ2-7 | - | TRBV4-1 | TGCGCCAGCAGCCAAGATTGGGGCTACGAGCAGTACTTC | CASSQDWGYEQYF
- | TRBJ2-1 | - | TRBV27 | TGTGCCAGCAGTTTAGGGCGGGGGCCCTACAATGAGCAGTTCTTC | CASSLGRGPYNEQFF
TRBD1 | TRBJ2-2 | - | TRBV7-9 | TGTGCCAGCAGAGTAGCGGCCGGGACAGGGGACACCGGGGAGCTGTTTTTT | CASRVAAGTGDTGELFF
TRBD2 | TRBJ2-4 | - | TRBV28 | TGTGCCAGCACCCTTAGCGGGAGCGAAAACATTCAGTACTTC | CASTLSGSENIQYF
- | TRBJ2-7 | - | TRBV28 | TGTGCCAGCAGTCATCAGGGTCGGGCCTACGAGCAGTACTTC | CASSHQGRAYEQYF
- | TRBJ2-2 | - | TRBV6-5 | TGTGCCAGCAGTTATCTAGCGTCAAACGGGGAGCTGTTTTTT | CASSYLASNGELFF
- | TRBJ2-2 | - | TRBV19 | TGTGCCAGTAGAACCAGGGGTGGGGCCGGGGAGCTGTTTTTT | CASRTRGGAGELFF
- | TRBJ1-5 | - | TRBV19 | TGTGCCAGTAAGTGGGGCAGAGGGTCCAATCAGCCCCAGCATTTT | CASKWGRGSNQPQHF
- | TRBJ2-6 | - | TRBV18 | TGTGCCAGCTCACGCGGCCTTGGGGACAGCGGGGCTGGGGCCAACGTCCTGACTTTC | CASSRGLGDSGAGANVLTF
TRBD2 | TRBJ2-7 | - | TRBV7-4 | TGTGCCAGCAACGAGGGCGGGAGTGCCTCCTACGAGCAGTACTTC | CASNEGGSASYEQYF
TRBD2 | TRBJ2-1 | - | TRBV29-1 | TGCAGCGTTGAAGATTGGGACGCGGGGGGCCGCAATGAGCAGTTCTTC | CSVEDWDAGGRNEQFF
- | TRBJ2-7 | - | TRBV10-3 | TGTGCCACCGAAGGGGACGGAGGGTTCTACGAGCAGTACTTC | CATEGDGGFYEQYF
- | TRBJ2-7 | - | TRBV9 | TGTGCCAGCAGCCCAGACAGCTTACCGTACGAGCAGTACTTC | CASSPDSLPYEQYF
TRBD2 | TRBJ2-7 | once | TRBV27 | TGTGCCAGCAGTCGGGGCCCCGCGGGAGGGCTCTACGAGCAGTACTTC | CASSRGPAGGLYEQYF
- | TRBJ2-1 | - | TRBV6-5 | TGTGCCAGCAGTCCGGACCGGAATCTCAATGAGCAGTTCTTC | CASSPDRNLNEQFF
- | TRBJ1-6 | - | TRBV5-1 | TGCGCCAGCAGTCCCTTCCCGGGACACCAAGATTCACCCCTCCACTTT | CASSPFPGHQDSPLHF
- | TRBJ2-1 | - | TRBV27 | TGTGCCAGCACCCTAGCCCCGAGCTCCTACAATGAGCAGTTCTTC | CASTLAPSSYNEQFF
- | TRBJ1-1 | - | TRBV5-1 | TGCGCCAGCAGCTTCAGCGGGGGCGCAACTGAAGCTTTCTTT | CASSFSGGATEAFF
TRBD1 | TRBJ2-7 | - | TRBV27 | TGTGCCAGCAGTTTCGGACAGGGGAGCGAGCAGTACTTC | CASSFGQGSEQYF
TRBD2 | TRBJ2-7 | few | TRBV9 | TGTGCCAGCAGCGTAGCGGGGGGGACCTACGAGCAGTACTTC | CASSVAGGTYEQYF
TRBD2 | TRBJ2-1 | - | TRBV6-6 | TGTGCCAGCAGCCCCAGGACCAGGGAGGGCTACAATGAGCAGTTCTTC | CASSPRTREGYNEQFF
- | TRBJ1-1 | - | TRBV30 | TGTGCCTGGAGTCTCCCACTGGGAGAAGCTTTCTTT | CAWSLPLGEAFF
- | TRBJ2-7 | - | TRBV7-8 | TGTGCCAGCAGCACCCCTCCGGGGCAGGACTTTTACGAGCAGTACTTC | CASSTPPGQDFYEQYF
- | TRBJ1-1 | - | TRBV5-6 | TGTGCCAGCAGCTTGATGGGTGGCACTGAAGCTTTCTTT | CASSLMGGTEAFF
- | TRBJ2-2 | - | TRBV7-9 | TGTGCCAGCAGCGACCAGGGGGGCTACACCGGGGAGCTGTTTTTT | CASSDQGGYTGELFF
- | TRBJ2-3 | few | TRBV19 | TGTGCCAGTAGTATAGGGACAGATACGCAGTATTTT | CASSIGTDTQYF
- | TRBJ2-7 | - | TRBV7-9 | TGTGCCAGCAGCTCTGTTAGGGGGGAAGCCGCCTACGAGCAGTACTTC | CASSSVRGEAAYEQYF
- | TRBJ2-7 | - | TRBV14 | TGTGCCAGCAGCCAAGGAGCGGCCGTCTCCTACGAGCAGTACTTC | CASSQGAAVSYEQYF
- | TRBJ2-7 | once | TRBV29-1 | TGCAGCGTTGATCTGGAGGAGTCCTACGAGCAGTACTTC | CSVDLEESYEQYF
- | TRBJ1-2 | - | TRBV5-6 | TGTGCCAGCAGCTTCCAGGGTTTGGGGGGCTACACCTTC | CASSFQGLGGYTF
- | TRBJ1-2 | few | TRBV5-4 | TGTGCCAGCAGCTTGGAACACCGAGGTGGAGGCTACACCTTC | CASSLEHRGGGYTF
- | TRBJ1-3 | - | TRBV6-6 | TGTGCCAGCAGTTACCTTCCAGCCGGAAACACCATATATTTT | CASSYLPAGNTIYF
TRBD2 | TRBJ2-1 | - | TRBV5-1 | TGCGCCAGCAGTCGGAGCGGGGCCCCCAATGAGCAGTTCTTC | CASSRSGAPNEQFF
- | TRBJ2-2 | - | TRBV11-2 | TGTGCCAGCAGCCCCCAGACAGCGACCGGGGAGCTGTTTTTT | CASSPQTATGELFF
- | TRBJ1-2 | - | TRBV10-1 | TGCGCCAGCAGTGACGGGGCTGGCTACACCTTC | CASSDGAGYTF
- | TRBJ2-7 | - | TRBV18 | TGTGCCAGCTCACCACCCTTCGCCCGGGACGAGCAGTACTTC | CASSPPFARDEQYF
- | TRBJ1-4 | - | TRBV30 | TGTGCCTGGAGTGGCCGAGACAGAAACGACGAAAAACTGTTTTTT | CAWSGRDRNDEKLFF
TRBD2 | TRBJ2-3 | - | TRBV5-1 | TGCGCCAGCAGCGACCTTCCTAGCGGGGGGGGCACAGATACGCAGTATTTT | CASSDLPSGGGTDTQYF
TRBD1 | TRBJ1-4 | - | TRBV10-1 | TGCGCCAGCAGTGAGTCGGGCAGGGGGGGACCTAATGAAAAACTGTTTTTT | CASSESGRGGPNEKLFF
TRBD1 | TRBJ2-1 | - | TRBV19 | TGTGCCAGTAGTCCAGCCGGGACAGGTTACAATGAGCAGTTCTTC | CASSPAGTGYNEQFF